This T cell receptor beta chain was documented in a study of blood T cells in healthy people across ages. Then a second PCR, running roughly 7 to 11 cycles, was carried out with a sample-barcoded 5' primer and a J-beta primer mix. Each cDNA molecule, via a template-switch adaptor with 12 random nucleotides, was tagged. TCRdb reanalysed the 5' RACE reads using MiXCR and keeps one entry per CDR3 protein. The sample records about 1.6 million distinct CDR3 sequences, about 31% being singletons. Whole-study findings and limits: CMV status of donors was unknown, possibly confounding expanded clonotype changes.

V lost 2 bases and J lost 12; bases outside the gene matches: 13. The CDR3 contains 16 residues. Germline loops: CDR1 KGHSH, CDR2 LQKENI. A note on this clonotype: Its specificity is unknown.

This TCR derives from a woman aged 30 to 39 in good health. V and J are TRBV18 and TRBJ2-1, with 10 bases matching TRBD2. The sequencing sample was made of blood. The CDR3 coding sequence is TGTGCCAGCTCACCAGTAGCGGGAGGTGGCTGGTCGGGGCAGTTCTTC. Translated: CASSPVAGGGWSGQFF.